This T cell receptor beta chain emerged from a study of blood T cell repertoires in COVID-19. Overall study: Sites across the United States, Italy and Spain contributed samples from acute and convalescent COVID-19. The analysed material was cDNA or gDNA that came from T cells, B-cell-depleted T cells, or PBMCs.

Authors' analysis steps: Estimates of nucleated cell counts were drawn from the amplification of reference gene primers. Produced via immunoSEQ multiplex PCR; TCRdb's table is partial and in-frame only. V, J and clone size derive from that table, while D and trimming were established from the DNA sequence. Found here are 68,000 or so clones, more than 65% of them singletons; the top ten hold around a tenth. Germline V lookup: CDR1 SGHTA, CDR2 FQGNSA. V lost 5 bases, J lost 1 base, and 8 bases lay in between. The CDR3 is made up of 13 amino acids. The chain has TRBV7-2 and TRBJ2-5; no firm D call. Source material: peripheral blood. This receptor was taken from a woman aged 45-65 years with acute or convalescent COVID-19. CDR3 in DNA: TGTGCCAGCAGCCCGCGGCTCCAAGAGACCCAGTACTTC. Amino acids: CASSPRLQETQYF.